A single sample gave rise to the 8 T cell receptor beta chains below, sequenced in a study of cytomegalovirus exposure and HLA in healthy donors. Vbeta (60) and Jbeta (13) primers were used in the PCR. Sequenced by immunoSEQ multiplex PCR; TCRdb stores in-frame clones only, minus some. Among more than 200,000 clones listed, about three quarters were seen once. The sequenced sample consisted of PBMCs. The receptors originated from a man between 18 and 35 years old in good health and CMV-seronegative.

The CDR3 DNA follows: TGTGCCAGCAGCTCCCCTTACGAGCAGTACTTC. Protein: CASSSPYEQYF. The chain recombines TRBV7-9 with TRBJ2-7; D not resolved. Trimming pared 4 bases from V and 4 bases from J, leaving 5 bases between. CDR3 length equals 11 residues. Germline V lookup: CDR1 SEHNR, CDR2 FQNEAQ (reference sequence).

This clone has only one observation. CDR3 loop: CASSWTSNQILSSYEQYF. The CDR3 bases are TGCGCCAGCAGCTGGACTAGCAATCAAATATTGAGCTCCTACGAGCAGTACTTC. The chain joins TRBV5-1 to TRBJ2-7, with 8 nucleotides matching TRBD2. The CDR3 runs 18 residues. With 3 bases clipped from V and 0 bases from J, the junction kept 14 bases outside the gene matches. CDR1 SGHRS and CDR2 YFSETQ come from the germline V gene.

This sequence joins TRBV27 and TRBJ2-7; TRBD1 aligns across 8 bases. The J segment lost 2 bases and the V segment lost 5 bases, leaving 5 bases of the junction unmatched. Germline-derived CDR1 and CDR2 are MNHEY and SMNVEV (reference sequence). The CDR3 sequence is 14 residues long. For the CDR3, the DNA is TGTGCCAGCAGTCTACAGGGGGAGGCCTACGAGCAGTACTTC. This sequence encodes CASSLQGEAYEQYF.

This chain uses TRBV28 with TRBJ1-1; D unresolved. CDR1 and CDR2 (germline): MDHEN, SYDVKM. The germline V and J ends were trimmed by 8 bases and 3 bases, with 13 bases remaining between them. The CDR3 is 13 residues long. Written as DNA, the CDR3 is TGTGCCAGCGTCAACAGTCTGTACACTGAAGCTTTCTTT. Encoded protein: CASVNSLYTEAFF.

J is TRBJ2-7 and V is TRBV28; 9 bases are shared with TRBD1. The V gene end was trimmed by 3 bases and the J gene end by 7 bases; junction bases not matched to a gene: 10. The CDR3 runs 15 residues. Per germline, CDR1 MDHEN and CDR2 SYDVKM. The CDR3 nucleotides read TGTGCCAGCAGTTTGGGGGGACAGGGTTTTGGAGAGCAGTACTTC. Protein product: CASSLGGQGFGEQYF. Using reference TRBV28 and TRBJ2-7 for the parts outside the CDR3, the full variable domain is DVKVTQSSRYLVKRTGEKVFLECVQDMDHENMFWYRQDPGLGLRLIYFSYDVKMKEKGDIPEGYSVSREKKERFSLILESASTNQTSMYLCASSLGGQGFGEQYFGPGTRLTVT.

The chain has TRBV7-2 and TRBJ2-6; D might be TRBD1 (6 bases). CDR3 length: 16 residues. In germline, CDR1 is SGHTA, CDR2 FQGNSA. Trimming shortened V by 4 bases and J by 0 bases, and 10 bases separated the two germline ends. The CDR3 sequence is CASSYDRSSGANVLTF. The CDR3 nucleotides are TGTGCCAGCAGCTACGACAGGAGCTCTGGGGCCAACGTCCTGACTTTC. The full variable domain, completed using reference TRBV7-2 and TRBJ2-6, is GAGVSQSPSNKVTEKGKDVELRCDPISGHTALYWYRQSLGQGLEFLIYFQGNSAPDKSGLPSDRFSAERTGGSVSTLTIQRTQQEDSAVYLCASSYDRSSGANVLTFGAGSRLTVL.

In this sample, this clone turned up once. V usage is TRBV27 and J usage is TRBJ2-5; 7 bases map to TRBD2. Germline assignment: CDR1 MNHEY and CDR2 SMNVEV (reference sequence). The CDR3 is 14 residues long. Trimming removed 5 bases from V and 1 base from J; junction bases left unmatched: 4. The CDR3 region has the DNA TGTGCCAGCAGTCCATGGACTAGCCAAGAGACCCAGTACTTC. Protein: CASSPWTSQETQYF.

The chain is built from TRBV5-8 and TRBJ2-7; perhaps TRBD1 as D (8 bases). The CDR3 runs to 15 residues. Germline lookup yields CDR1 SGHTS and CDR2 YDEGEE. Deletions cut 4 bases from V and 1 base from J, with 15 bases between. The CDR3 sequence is CASSISGTGSYEQYF. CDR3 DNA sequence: TGTGCCAGCAGCATAAGCGGGACAGGATCCTACGAGCAGTACTTC.